This record concerns one TCR beta chain sequence. The antigen it recognizes is unknown. No qualities accompany the bases; no much larger clone lies one base away. The sample is drawn from a study of blood T cell repertoires in COVID-19 (TCRdb year 2020). For the wider study: Samples covering the acute and convalescent phases of COVID-19 were provided by collaborators in the United States, Italy and Spain. The prospective study material was composed of cDNA or gDNA derived from T cells, B-cell-depleted T cells, or PBMCs. Where available, HLA class I and class II types were obtained from metadata supplied by the sample provider rather than from assay-based typing. The sample metadata nearly always contained a de-identified subject ID, COVID-19 status, age in years and sex. The samples were drawn from the first 160 participants of the ongoing ImmuneRACE study and from under 1,500 subjects provided by 6 global collaborators. The repertoires were released in a freely available public database meant as a resource for research on the immune response to SARS-CoV-2. The dataset comprised deeply sampled blood TCRbeta repertoires from subjects exposed to, actively infected with, or recovered from COVID-19.

What the authors observed across the whole study: The amount of clinical and demographic metadata varied by source and participant and was provided uncurated.

Collaborating institutions collected whole blood in K2EDTA tubes following their own protocols. For TCRbeta analysis, collaborator samples were shipped as frozen whole blood, as isolated PBMCs, or as DNA extracted from either sample type. TCRbeta CDR3 regions were amplified from genomic DNA using the immunoSEQ Assay, a bias-controlled multiplex PCR. On the study's bioinformatics: Nucleated cell counts per sample were estimated from amplification of reference gene primers within the assay. To quantify the absolute abundance of each unique TCRbeta CDR3 rearrangement, sequence reads were collapsed and filtered. For each sample, productive Simpson clonality was calculated as the square root of Simpson's diversity index over productive rearrangements. The table comes from immuneACCESS by way of TCRdb, which keeps in-frame sequences with V and J called. Part of the clones is missing from these tables; in studies checked, under half for an unresolved V gene and the rest for unknown reasons. That table is the source of V, J and clone size, and D and trimming were worked out from the DNA. Here the sample has over 50,000 clones; nearly 90% occur a single time. Roughly 3.5% of the sample is held by the ten biggest clonotypes.

This TCR came from a man in his forties or fifties with active COVID-19. The material sequenced was peripheral blood.

The DNA sequence is given as TGTGCCAGCAGCTCAAACAGGGGGCGAGACACTGAAGCTTTCTTT. It codes for CASSSNRGRDTEAFF. The sequence is built from TRBV7-9 and TRBJ1-1; 9 central bases correspond to TRBD1. The germline V gene (reference sequence) specifies SEHNR as CDR1 and FQNEAQ as CDR2. V is trimmed back by 4 bases and J by 3 bases, and the junction contains 6 bases that no gene match accounts for. Including the terminal cysteine and phenylalanine, the CDR3 comprises 15 residues. Only the CDR3 region is kept as DNA, spanning 45 bases read in frame from base 1. The full variable domain, with segments outside the CDR3 supplied by the reference TRBV7-9 and TRBJ1-1 proteins, appears as DTGVSQNPRHKITKRGQNVTFRCDPISEHNRLYWYRQTLGQGPEFLTYFQNEAQLEKSRLLSDRFSAERPKGSFSTLEIQRTEQGDSAMYLCASSSNRGRDTEAFFGQGTRLTVV.